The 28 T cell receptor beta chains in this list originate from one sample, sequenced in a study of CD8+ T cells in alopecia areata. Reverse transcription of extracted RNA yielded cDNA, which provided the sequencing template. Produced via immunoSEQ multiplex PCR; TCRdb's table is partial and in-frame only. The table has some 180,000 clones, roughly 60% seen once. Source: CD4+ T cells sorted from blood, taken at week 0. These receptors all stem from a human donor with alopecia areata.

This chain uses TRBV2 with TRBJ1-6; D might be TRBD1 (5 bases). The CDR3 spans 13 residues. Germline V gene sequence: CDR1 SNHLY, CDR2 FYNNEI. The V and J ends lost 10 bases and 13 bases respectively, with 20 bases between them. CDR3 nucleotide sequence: TGTGCCATCTCCCGGGACCCCGGTCCCCCCCTCCACTTT. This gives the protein CAISRDPGPPLHF.

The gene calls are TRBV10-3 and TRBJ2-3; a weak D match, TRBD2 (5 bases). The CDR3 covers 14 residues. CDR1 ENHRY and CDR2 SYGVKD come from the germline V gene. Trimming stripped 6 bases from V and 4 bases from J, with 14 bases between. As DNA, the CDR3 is TGTGCCATCAGCAATCTAGCCGGGTCAGATACGCAGTATTTT. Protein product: CAISNLAGSDTQYF.

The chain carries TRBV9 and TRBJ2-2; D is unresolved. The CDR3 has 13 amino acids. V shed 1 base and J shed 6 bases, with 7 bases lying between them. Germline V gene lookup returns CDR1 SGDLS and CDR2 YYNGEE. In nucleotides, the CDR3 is TGTGCCAGCAGCGTACAAGGGTCCGGGGAGCTGTTTTTT. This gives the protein CASSVQGSGELFF.

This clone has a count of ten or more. CDR3 residues: CASSVGYGYEQYF. The CDR3 nucleotides read TGTGCCAGCAGTGTGGGGTACGGCTACGAGCAGTACTTC. The gene calls are TRBV2 and TRBJ2-7; D ambiguous. CDR1 and CDR2 from the germline V gene are SNHLY and FYNNEI. V was pared by 4 bases and J by 3 bases, with 10 bases between. The CDR3 is 13 amino acids.

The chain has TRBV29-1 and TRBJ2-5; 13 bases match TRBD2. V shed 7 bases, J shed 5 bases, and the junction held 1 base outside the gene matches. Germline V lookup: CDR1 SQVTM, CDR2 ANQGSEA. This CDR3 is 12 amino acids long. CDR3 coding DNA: TGCAGCGCGACTAGCGGGGGGGAGACCCAGTACTTC. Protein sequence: CSATSGGETQYF.

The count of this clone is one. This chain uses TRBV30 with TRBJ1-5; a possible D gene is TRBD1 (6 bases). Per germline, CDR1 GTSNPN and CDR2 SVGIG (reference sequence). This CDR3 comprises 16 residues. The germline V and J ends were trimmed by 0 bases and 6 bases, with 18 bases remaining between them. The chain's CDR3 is CAWSVQGPARGQPQHF. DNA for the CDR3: TGTGCCTGGAGTGTCCAGGGGCCGGCCCGTGGTCAGCCCCAGCATTTT.

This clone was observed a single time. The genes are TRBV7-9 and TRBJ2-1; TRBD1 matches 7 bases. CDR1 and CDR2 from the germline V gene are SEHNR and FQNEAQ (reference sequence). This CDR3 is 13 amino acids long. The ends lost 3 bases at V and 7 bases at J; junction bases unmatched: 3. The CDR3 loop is CASSLGQTNEQFF. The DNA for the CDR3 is TGTGCCAGCAGCTTGGGACAGACGAATGAGCAGTTCTTC.

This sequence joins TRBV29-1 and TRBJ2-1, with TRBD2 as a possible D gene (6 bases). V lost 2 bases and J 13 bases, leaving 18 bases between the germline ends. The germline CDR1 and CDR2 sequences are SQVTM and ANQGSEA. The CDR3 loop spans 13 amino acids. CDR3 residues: CSVEKRVGGVQFF. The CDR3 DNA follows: TGCAGCGTTGAAAAACGCGTAGGAGGGGTCCAGTTCTTC.

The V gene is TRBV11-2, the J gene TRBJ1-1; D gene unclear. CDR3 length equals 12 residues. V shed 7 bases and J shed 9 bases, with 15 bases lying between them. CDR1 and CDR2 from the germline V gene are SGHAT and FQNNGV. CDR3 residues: CASTMNEGKAFF. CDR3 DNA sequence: TGTGCCAGCACCATGAACGAAGGCAAAGCTTTCTTT.

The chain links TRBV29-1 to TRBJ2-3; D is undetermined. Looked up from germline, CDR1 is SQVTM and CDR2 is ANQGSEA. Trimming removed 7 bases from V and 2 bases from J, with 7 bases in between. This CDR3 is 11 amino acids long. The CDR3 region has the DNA TGCAGCGGGACGCTCACAGATACGCAGTATTTT. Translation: CSGTLTDTQYF.

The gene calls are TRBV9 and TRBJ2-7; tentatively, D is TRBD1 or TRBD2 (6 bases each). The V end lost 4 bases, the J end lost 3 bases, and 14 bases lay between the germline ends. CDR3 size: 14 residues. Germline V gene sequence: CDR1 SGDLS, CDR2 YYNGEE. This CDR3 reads CASSPGGHNYEQYF. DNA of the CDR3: TGTGCCAGCAGCCCCGGGGGACACAACTACGAGCAGTACTTC. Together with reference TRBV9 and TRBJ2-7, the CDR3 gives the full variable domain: DSGVTQTPKHLITATGQRVTLRCSPRSGDLSVYWYQQSLDQGLQFLIQYYNGEERAKGNILERFSAQQFPDLHSELNLSSLELGDSALYFCASSPGGHNYEQYFGPGTRLTVT.

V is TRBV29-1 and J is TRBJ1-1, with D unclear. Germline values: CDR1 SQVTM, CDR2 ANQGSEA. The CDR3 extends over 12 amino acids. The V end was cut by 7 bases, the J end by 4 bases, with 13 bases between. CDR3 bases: TGCAGCGCCACGGTTGGACGCACTGAAGCTTTCTTT. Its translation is CSATVGRTEAFF.

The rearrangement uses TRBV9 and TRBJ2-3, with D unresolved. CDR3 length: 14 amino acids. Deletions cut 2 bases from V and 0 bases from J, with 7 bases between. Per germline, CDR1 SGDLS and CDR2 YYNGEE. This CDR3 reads CASSVDGSTDTQYF. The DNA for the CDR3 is TGTGCCAGCAGCGTGGACGGTAGCACAGATACGCAGTATTTT.

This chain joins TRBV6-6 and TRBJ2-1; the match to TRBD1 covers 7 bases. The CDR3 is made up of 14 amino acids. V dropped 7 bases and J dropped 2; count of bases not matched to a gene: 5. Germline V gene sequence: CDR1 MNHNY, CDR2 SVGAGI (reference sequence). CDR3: CASTLGGPYNEQFF. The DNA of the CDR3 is TGTGCCAGCACTTTAGGGGGCCCCTACAATGAGCAGTTCTTC.

The CDR3 coding sequence is TGTGCCAGCAGCGGGGTAGCGGGTTACCAAGAGACCCAGTACTTC. Translated, it gives CASSGVAGYQETQYF. The chain has TRBV9 and TRBJ2-5; 7 nucleotides agree with TRBD2. The V gene's germline CDR1 is SGDLS and CDR2 YYNGEE. V gave up 3 bases and J gave up 0 bases; unmatched junction bases: 5. The CDR3 totals 15 residues.

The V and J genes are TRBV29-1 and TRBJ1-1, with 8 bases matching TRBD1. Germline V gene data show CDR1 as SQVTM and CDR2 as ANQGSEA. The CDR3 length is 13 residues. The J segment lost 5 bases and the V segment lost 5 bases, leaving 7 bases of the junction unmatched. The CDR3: CSVYDRGGTEAFF. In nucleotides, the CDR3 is TGCAGCGTTTACGACAGGGGAGGAACTGAAGCTTTCTTT.

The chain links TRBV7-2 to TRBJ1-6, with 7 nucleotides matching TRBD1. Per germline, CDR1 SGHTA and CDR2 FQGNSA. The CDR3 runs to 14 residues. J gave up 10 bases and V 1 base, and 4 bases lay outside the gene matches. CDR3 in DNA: TGTGCCAGCAGCTTAGAGGGGGCAAGGTCACCCCTCCACTTT. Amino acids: CASSLEGARSPLHF.

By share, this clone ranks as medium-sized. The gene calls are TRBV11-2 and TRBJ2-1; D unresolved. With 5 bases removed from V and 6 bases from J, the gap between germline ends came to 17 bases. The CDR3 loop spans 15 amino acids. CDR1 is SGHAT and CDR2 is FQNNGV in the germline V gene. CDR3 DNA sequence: TGTGCCAGCAGCCAACCCTCGGACCCGGGCAATGAGCAGTTCTTC. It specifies CASSQPSDPGNEQFF.

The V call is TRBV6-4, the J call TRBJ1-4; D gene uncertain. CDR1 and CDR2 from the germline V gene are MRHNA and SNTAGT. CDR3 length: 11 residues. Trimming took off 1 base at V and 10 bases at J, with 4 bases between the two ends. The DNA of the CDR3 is TGTGCCAGCAGTGACTTGGGAAAACTGTTTTTT. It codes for CASSDLGKLFF.

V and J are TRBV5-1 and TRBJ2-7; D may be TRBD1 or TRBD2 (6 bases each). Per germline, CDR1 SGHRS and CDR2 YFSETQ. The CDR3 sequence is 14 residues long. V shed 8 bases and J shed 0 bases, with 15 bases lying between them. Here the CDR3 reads CARAPRGPSYEQYF. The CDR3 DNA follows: TGCGCCAGGGCTCCTCGGGGGCCCTCCTACGAGCAGTACTTC.

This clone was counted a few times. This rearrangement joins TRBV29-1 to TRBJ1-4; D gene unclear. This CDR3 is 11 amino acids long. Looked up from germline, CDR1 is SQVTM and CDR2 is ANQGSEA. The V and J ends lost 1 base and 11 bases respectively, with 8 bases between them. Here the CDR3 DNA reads TGCAGCGTTGAAGCGGATGGGAAACTGTTTTTT. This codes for CSVEADGKLFF.

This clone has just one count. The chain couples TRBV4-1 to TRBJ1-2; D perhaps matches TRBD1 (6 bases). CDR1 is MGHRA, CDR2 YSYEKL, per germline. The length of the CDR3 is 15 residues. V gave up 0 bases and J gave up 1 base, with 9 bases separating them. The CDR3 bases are TGCGCCAGCAGCCAAGATAGGGACAATAACTATGGCTACACCTTC. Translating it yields CASSQDRDNNYGYTF.

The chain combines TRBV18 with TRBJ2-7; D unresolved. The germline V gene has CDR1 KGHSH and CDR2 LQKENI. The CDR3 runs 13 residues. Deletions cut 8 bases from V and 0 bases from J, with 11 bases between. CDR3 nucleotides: TGTGCCAGCACTAATGGGAACTCCTACGAGCAGTACTTC. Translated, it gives CASTNGNSYEQYF.

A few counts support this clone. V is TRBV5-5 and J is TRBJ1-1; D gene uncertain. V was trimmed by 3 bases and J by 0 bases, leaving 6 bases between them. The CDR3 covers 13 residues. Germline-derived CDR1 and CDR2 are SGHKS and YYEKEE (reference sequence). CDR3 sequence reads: CASSWAMNTEAFF. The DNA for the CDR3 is TGTGCCAGCAGCTGGGCCATGAACACTGAAGCTTTCTTT.

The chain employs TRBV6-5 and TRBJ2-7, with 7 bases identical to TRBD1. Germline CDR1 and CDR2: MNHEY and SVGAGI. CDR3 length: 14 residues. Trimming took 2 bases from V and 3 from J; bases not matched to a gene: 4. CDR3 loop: CASSYRDRNYEQYF. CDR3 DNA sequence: TGTGCCAGCAGTTACAGGGACAGAAACTACGAGCAGTACTTC.

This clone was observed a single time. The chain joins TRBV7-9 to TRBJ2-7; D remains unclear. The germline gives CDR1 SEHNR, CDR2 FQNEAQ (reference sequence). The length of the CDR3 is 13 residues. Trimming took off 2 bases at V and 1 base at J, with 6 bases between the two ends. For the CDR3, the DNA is TGTGCCAGCAGCTTATCTCTATCCTACGAGCAGTACTTC. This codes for CASSLSLSYEQYF.

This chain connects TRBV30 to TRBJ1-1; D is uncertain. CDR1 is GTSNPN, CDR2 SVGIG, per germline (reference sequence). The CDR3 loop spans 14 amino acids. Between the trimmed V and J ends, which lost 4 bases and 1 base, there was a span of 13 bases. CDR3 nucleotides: TGTGCCTGGACGCAAGGGCTTAGGAACACTGAAGCTTTCTTT. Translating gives CAWTQGLRNTEAFF.

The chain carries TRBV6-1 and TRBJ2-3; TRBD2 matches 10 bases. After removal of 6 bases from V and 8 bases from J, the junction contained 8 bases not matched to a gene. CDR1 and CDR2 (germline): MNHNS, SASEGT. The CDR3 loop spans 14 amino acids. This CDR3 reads CASSPPGTSVTQYF. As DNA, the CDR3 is TGTGCCAGCAGCCCGCCCGGGACTAGCGTTACGCAGTATTTT.